The rows below give T cell receptor beta chains drawn from one sample of a study of blood T cell repertoires in COVID-19. Some clones are missing from TCRdb's copy, which holds only in-frame ones; the method was immunoSEQ multiplex PCR. The sample has around 58,000 clones; 80% to 95% are singletons. Input material: peripheral blood. These receptors were collected from a human donor with active COVID-19. The donor label of this sample is uncertain. Both conserved end residues are part of each CDR3. Each record gives: J gene, V gene, D gene, CDR3 protein. A D gene is named only where the DNA matches it firmly.

TRBJ1-1 TRBV24-1 TRBD1 CATSDLDRGLVFQDTEAFF
TRBJ2-3 TRBV18 TRBD2 CASSPSLSGVGDTQYF
TRBJ2-5 TRBV30 - CAQDWYQETQYF
TRBJ1-5 TRBV12-3/TRBV12-4 - CASGRGRNQPQHF
TRBJ2-1 TRBV4-1 TRBD2 CASSQDRSGKQFF
TRBJ1-5 TRBV7-2 TRBD1 CASSFLTGPWQPQHF
TRBJ1-2 TRBV4-2 - CASSPGGDGYTF
TRBJ2-1 TRBV5-1 - CASAITPGSYNEQFF
TRBJ2-3 TRBV29-1 - CSVERETDTQYF
TRBJ1-2 TRBV15 - CATSEPGHFDGYTF
TRBJ1-1 TRBV29-1 TRBD1 CSATGGTEAFF
TRBJ2-1 TRBV6-5 - CASILSGEQFF
TRBJ1-1 TRBV5-1 - CASSLTGSTEAFF
TRBJ1-2 TRBV19 - CASSIGGSYGYTF
TRBJ1-1 TRBV9 TRBD1 CASSPATGNTEAFF
TRBJ1-2 TRBV19 - CASRKGEGDYGYTF
TRBJ2-1 TRBV30 TRBD2 CAWSFPSGRRNEQFF
TRBJ1-4 TRBV5-4 TRBD1 CASSLPFHRGFPFRAEKLFF
TRBJ2-7 TRBV7-8 - CASSLARGSEQYF
TRBJ2-1 TRBV5-5 - CASSLSSSIYNEQFF
TRBJ2-1 TRBV6-5 - CASSYRGEQFF
TRBJ1-6 TRBV7-2 TRBD1 CASSMDRVGPLHF
TRBJ2-1 TRBV28 TRBD2 CASTGDGRPYEQFF
TRBJ1-2 TRBV19 TRBD1 CASSIERGPNYGYTF
TRBJ1-4 TRBV5-1 - CASSLEGRVEEKLFF
TRBJ2-1 TRBV7-9 - CASSVHDEQFF
TRBJ2-1 TRBV9 - CASSVGGGASYNEQFF
TRBJ2-1 TRBV4-3 - CASSPGGWDNYNEQFF
TRBJ1-2 TRBV15 - CATSRDTQGSYGYTF
TRBJ2-1 TRBV7-9 TRBD2 CASTGTIYNEQFF
TRBJ2-5 TRBV11-3 - CASSLGTGSRGETQYF
TRBJ2-1 TRBV6-4 TRBD1 CASSRSPGQGAGEQFF
TRBJ1-4 TRBV18 - CASSPGEATNEKLFF
TRBJ2-1 TRBV9 - CASSEGNRVENEQFF
TRBJ1-2 TRBV28 - CASSLRGPGGYTF
TRBJ1-1 TRBV19 - CASSIGGGEMTTEAFF
TRBJ2-7 TRBV5-6 TRBD2 CASTLSGRLPYEQYF
TRBJ2-7 TRBV2 TRBD1 CASSSLGPRQGLHEQYF
TRBJ1-2 TRBV4-3 - CASSQAAGANYGYTF
TRBJ1-4 TRBV5-4 - CASSQSWGASEKLFF
TRBJ2-3 TRBV6-5 TRBD1 CASRRQGEDTQYF
TRBJ2-3 TRBV7-6 TRBD2 CASSLPGLAGQDRSTDTQYF
TRBJ1-1 TRBV29-1 - CSVGGGTEAFF
TRBJ1-2 TRBV7-9 - CASSAPTGGAYSGYTF
TRBJ1-2 TRBV12-5 - CASGLVLEGSGYTF
TRBJ1-2 TRBV2 TRBD1 CASSNRDSGLYGYTF